These T cell receptor beta chains were read from a single sample in a study of blood T cell repertoires in COVID-19. The repertoire was sequenced with immunoSEQ multiplex PCR; TCRdb's copy has only in-frame clones and lacks some. The sample has about 360,000 clones, 81% seen once. Source material: peripheral blood. Receptor source: a human donor with acute or convalescent COVID-19. The donor label of this sample is uncertain. The CDR3 runs from the conserved cysteine through the conserved F or W. The D gene is left open where the match is weak. The size of a clone is reported for some rows only, either as once, few or many, or as a class for expanded clones.

V gene	clone size	J gene	D gene	CDR3 protein	CDR3 DNA
TRBV21-1	few	TRBJ1-5	.	CASSKIWTGMNQPQHF	TGTGCCAGCAGCAAAATCTGGACAGGGATGAATCAGCCCCAGCATTTT
TRBV6-5	.	TRBJ1-2	.	CASSSDRRPRYGYTF	TGTGCCAGCAGCTCCGACAGGCGTCCGCGCTATGGCTACACCTTC
TRBV4-2	.	TRBJ1-2	.	CASSQAVGYTF	TGTGCCAGCAGCCAAGCGGTGGGCTACACCTTC
TRBV19	.	TRBJ1-2	.	CASSIAAEHWDGYTF	TGTGCCAGTAGTATCGCGGCGGAACATTGGGATGGCTACACCTTC
TRBV28	.	TRBJ1-2	.	CASSVNFNYGYTF	TGTGCCAGCAGCGTGAACTTTAACTATGGCTACACCTTC
TRBV3-1/TRBV3-2	.	TRBJ2-7	.	CASSQVGTRSGEQYF	TGTGCCAGCAGCCAAGTCGGGACACGATCCGGAGAGCAGTACTTC
TRBV19	few	TRBJ2-4	.	CASSIGLGKNIQYF	TGTGCCAGTAGTATTGGACTGGGAAAAAACATTCAGTACTTC
TRBV5-1	.	TRBJ1-2	TRBD1	CASSLGQGGVFGGYTF	TGCGCCAGCAGCTTGGGACAGGGGGGAGTTTTCGGCGGCTACACCTTC
TRBV10-2	once	TRBJ2-1	.	CASTDNRVVDEQFF	TGCGCCAGCACTGATAACAGGGTTGTCGATGAGCAGTTCTTC
TRBV24-1	.	TRBJ2-1	TRBD1	CATSDFETGDNEQFF	TGTGCCACCAGTGATTTCGAGACAGGGGACAATGAGCAGTTCTTC